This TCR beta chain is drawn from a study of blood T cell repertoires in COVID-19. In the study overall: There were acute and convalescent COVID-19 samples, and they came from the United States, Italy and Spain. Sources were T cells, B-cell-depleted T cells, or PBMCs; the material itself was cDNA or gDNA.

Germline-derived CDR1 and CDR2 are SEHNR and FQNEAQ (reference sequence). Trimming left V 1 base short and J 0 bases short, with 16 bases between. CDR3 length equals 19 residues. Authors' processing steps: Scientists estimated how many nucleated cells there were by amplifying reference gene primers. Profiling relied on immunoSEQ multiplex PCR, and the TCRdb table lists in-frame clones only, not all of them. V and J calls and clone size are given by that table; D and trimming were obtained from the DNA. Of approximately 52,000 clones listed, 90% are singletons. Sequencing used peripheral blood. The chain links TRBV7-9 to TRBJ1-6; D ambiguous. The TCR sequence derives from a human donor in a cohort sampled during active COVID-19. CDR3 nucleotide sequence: TGTGCCAGCAGCTTAGGGTCGACTGCGAGGAGCTCCTATAATTCACCCCTCCACTTT. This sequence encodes CASSLGSTARSSYNSPLHF.